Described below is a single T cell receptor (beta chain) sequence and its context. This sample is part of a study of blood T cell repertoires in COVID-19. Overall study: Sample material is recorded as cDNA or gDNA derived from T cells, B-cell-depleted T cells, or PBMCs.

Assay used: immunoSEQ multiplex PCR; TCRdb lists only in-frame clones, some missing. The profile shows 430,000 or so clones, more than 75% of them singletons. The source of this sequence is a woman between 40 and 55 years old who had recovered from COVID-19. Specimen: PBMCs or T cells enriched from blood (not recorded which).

In DNA, the CDR3 is TGTGCCAGCAGTTTCCTCCAGGGGGTTGAGCAGTTCTTC. This codes for CASSFLQGVEQFF. V and J are TRBV27 and TRBJ2-1; 7 bases are shared with TRBD1. The CDR3 contains 13 residues. V gave up 3 bases and J gave up 9 bases; unmatched junction bases: 5. Germline lookup yields CDR1 MNHEY and CDR2 SMNVEV (reference sequence).